This entry lists 22 T cell receptor beta chains sequenced from one sample in a study of control samples from healthy donors and cancer patients. Assay used: immunoSEQ multiplex PCR; TCRdb lists only in-frame clones, some missing. This sample has some 100,000 clones, with roughly 90% found just once. Sequenced sample: blood. Receptors originate from a woman between 50 and 59 years old in good health.

The chain joins TRBV9 to TRBJ2-7, with 9 bases identical to TRBD1. This CDR3 is 13 amino acids long. After removal of 4 bases from V and 3 bases from J, the junction contained 2 bases not matched to a gene. CDR1 is SGDLS, CDR2 YYNGEE, per germline. CDR3 in amino acids: CASSRDRVYEQYF. CDR3 nucleotide sequence: TGTGCCAGCAGCCGGGACAGGGTCTACGAGCAGTACTTC. The entire variable domain, with the rest obtained from reference TRBV9 and TRBJ2-7, is as follows: DSGVTQTPKHLITATGQRVTLRCSPRSGDLSVYWYQQSLDQGLQFLIQYYNGEERAKGNILERFSAQQFPDLHSELNLSSLELGDSALYFCASSRDRVYEQYFGPGTRLTVT.

This clone was seen ten or more times. The chain joins TRBV6-5 to TRBJ1-2; the match to TRBD1 covers 8 bases. Losses at the gene ends were 6 bases for V and 8 bases for J; bases not matched to a gene: 11. There are 14 residues in the CDR3. CDR1 MNHEY and CDR2 SVGAGI come from the germline V gene. The CDR3 DNA reads as TGTGCCAGCAGGAAGCGGGACAGGTATTACGGCTACACCTTC. Protein sequence: CASRKRDRYYGYTF.

A few counts support this clone. This sequence joins TRBV18 and TRBJ1-6; D unclear. CDR1 is KGHSH and CDR2 is LQKENI in the germline V gene. The CDR3 spans 13 residues. V shed 3 bases and J shed 6 bases, with 6 bases lying between them. CDR3 nucleotide sequence: TGTGCCAGCTCACCGCTCCCTAATTCACCCCTCCACTTT. Protein product: CASSPLPNSPLHF.

The chain has TRBV27 and TRBJ2-3, with D hard to call. Germline CDR1 is MNHEY and CDR2 is SMNVEV (reference sequence). The CDR3 totals 16 residues. V was trimmed by 0 bases and J by 2 bases, leaving 12 bases between them. As DNA, the CDR3 is TGTGCCAGCAGTTTATCTCCGCGACCATCCACAGATACGCAGTATTTT. It yields the protein CASSLSPRPSTDTQYF.

V is TRBV6-2 or TRBV6-3 and J is TRBJ2-7, with a tentative D call TRBD1 (6 bases). The CDR3 runs 13 residues. From germline, CDR1 is MNHEY and CDR2 SVGEGT. V lost 4 bases and J lost 4, with 11 bases in between. In nucleotides, the CDR3 is TGTGCCAGCAGTTCCGCTACAGGGTACGAGCAGTACTTC. Protein product: CASSSATGYEQYF.

The CDR3 region has the DNA TGTGCCAGCAGCTCCGACAGGGCAGTTCCAAATGAAAAACTGTTTTTT. Amino acid sequence: CASSSDRAVPNEKLFF. The genes are TRBV28 and TRBJ1-4; 7 bases match TRBD1. The CDR3 sequence is 16 residues long. Germline V lookup: CDR1 MDHEN, CDR2 SYDVKM. With 6 bases clipped from V and 5 bases from J, the junction kept 12 bases outside the gene matches. The entire variable domain, with the rest obtained from reference TRBV28 and TRBJ1-4, is as follows: DVKVTQSSRYLVKRTGEKVFLECVQDMDHENMFWYRQDPGLGLRLIYFSYDVKMKEKGDIPEGYSVSREKKERFSLILESASTNQTSMYLCASSSDRAVPNEKLFFGSGTQLSVL.

The chain has TRBV7-2 and TRBJ2-7; D tentatively reads TRBD1 or TRBD2 (5 bases each). V lost 5 bases and J lost 4, with 12 bases in between. The germline gives CDR1 SGHTA, CDR2 FQGNSA. This CDR3 has 13 residues. This CDR3 is CASSPGPIYEQYV. As DNA, the CDR3 is TGTGCCAGCAGCCCGGGGCCGATTTACGAGCAGTACGTC.

The table lists this clone with a few counts. The chain couples TRBV7-3 to TRBJ1-2; weak D call: TRBD1 (6 bases). V lost 5 bases to trimming and J lost 5 bases, with 24 bases between them. Germline CDR1 SGHTA, CDR2 FQGTGA. The CDR3 is made up of 17 amino acids. Here the CDR3 reads CASSPHRVDWGLYGYTF. CDR3 nucleotides: TGTGCCAGCAGCCCACACAGGGTAGACTGGGGGTTATATGGCTACACCTTC.

The J gene is TRBJ1-1, the V gene TRBV6-4, with 7 bases fitting TRBD1. CDR1 is MRHNA and CDR2 is SNTAGT in the germline V gene. Unmatched junction bases numbered 21, after V lost 8 bases and J lost 0 bases. The CDR3 consists of 19 residues. The DNA of the CDR3 is TGTGCCAGCTCCAAACGAACTCCGGGACAGCATAACATGAACACTGAAGCTTTCTTT. Its translation: CASSKRTPGQHNMNTEAFF.

This chain joins TRBV5-6 and TRBJ2-5; D gene unclear. Germline CDR1 and CDR2: SGHDT and YYEEEE. The CDR3 has 14 residues. Deletions cut 1 base from V and 5 bases from J, with 12 bases between. This chain's CDR3 is CASSLLREIETQYF. DNA of the CDR3: TGTGCCAGCAGCTTGCTACGCGAGATCGAGACCCAGTACTTC.

The genes are TRBV18 and TRBJ1-1; D possibly corresponds to TRBD1 (6 bases). CDR1 and CDR2 from the germline V gene are KGHSH and LQKENI. Trimming took off 3 bases at V and 8 bases at J, with 13 bases between the two ends. The CDR3 covers 13 residues. CDR3 coding DNA: TGTGCCAGCTCACCGCGGGACACTGGGGAAGCTTTCTTT. As protein: CASSPRDTGEAFF.

The V gene is TRBV10-1, the J gene TRBJ2-1, with TRBD1 as a possible D gene (5 bases). The V and J ends lost 4 bases and 6 bases respectively, with 13 bases between them. The CDR3 runs to 14 residues. The germline CDR1 and CDR2 sequences are WNHNN and SYGVQD (reference sequence). This CDR3 is CASSGVGRGNEQFF. CDR3 bases: TGCGCCAGCAGTGGGGTGGGAAGGGGCAATGAGCAGTTCTTC.

The chain carries TRBV10-1 and TRBJ2-3; possibly TRBD1 or TRBD2 for D (6 bases each). Germline V gene lookup returns CDR1 WNHNN and CDR2 SYGVQD (reference sequence). Trimming pared 5 bases from V and 3 bases from J, leaving 15 bases between. The CDR3 has 15 residues. Here the CDR3 reads CASSTRQGRTDTQYF. CDR3 sequence (DNA): TGCGCCAGCAGTACCCGCCAGGGGAGGACAGATACGCAGTATTTT.

This rearrangement joins TRBV5-1 to TRBJ1-3; D is perhaps TRBD1 (6 bases). Trimming removed 4 bases at V and 3 bases at J, with 14 bases between. CDR3 length: 15 amino acids. CDR1 SGHRS and CDR2 YFSETQ come from the germline V gene. The CDR3 sequence: CASSPEGQNGNTIYF. CDR3 DNA: TGCGCCAGCAGCCCGGAGGGACAAAATGGAAACACCATATATTTT.

The V gene is TRBV6-5, the J gene TRBJ1-4; no clear D gene. This CDR3 is 15 amino acids long. Trimming took off 3 bases at V and 3 bases at J, with 11 bases between the two ends. Germline CDR1 is MNHEY and CDR2 is SVGAGI. The CDR3 sequence is CASSYLRLPNEKLFF. CDR3 nucleotides: TGTGCCAGCAGTTATCTTAGGCTGCCTAATGAAAAACTGTTTTTT.

This clone was observed once. V is TRBV29-1 and J is TRBJ2-5; maybe TRBD2 (6 bases). The CDR3 is 13 residues long. V was trimmed by 5 bases and J by 7 bases, leaving 17 bases between them. Germline CDR1 is SQVTM and CDR2 is ANQGSEA. CDR3 sequence: CSVSRESLGTQYF. CDR3 nucleotides: TGCAGCGTTTCACGGGAGTCCCTAGGGACCCAGTACTTC. Looking up the rest from reference TRBV29-1 and TRBJ2-5 gives the full variable domain: SAVISQKPSRDICQRGTSLTIQCQVDSQVTMMFWYRQQPGQSLTLIATANQGSEATYESGFVIDKFPISRPNLTFSTLTVSNMSPEDSSIYLCSVSRESLGTQYFGPGTRLLVL.

The chain couples TRBV6-4 to TRBJ2-1; D unclear. The CDR3 is 13 amino acids. Germline CDR1 MRHNA, CDR2 SNTAGT. Between the trimmed V and J ends, which lost 8 bases and 9 bases, there was a span of 17 bases. The DNA of the CDR3 is TGTGCCAGCCGGGCTGCGATCGGCGGTGAGCAGTTCTTC. It encodes CASRAAIGGEQFF.

The V gene is TRBV25-1, the J gene TRBJ2-4; D is unclear. The germline V gene encodes CDR1 MGHDK and CDR2 SYGVNS. Deletions cut 1 base from V and 3 bases from J, with 10 bases between. This CDR3 comprises 15 residues. The CDR3 bases are TGTGCCAGCAGTGAATGGAGCAGTTTCAAAAACATTCAGTACTTC. Its protein product is CASSEWSSFKNIQYF.

The V gene is TRBV27, the J gene TRBJ1-2; D ambiguous. Per the germline V gene, CDR1 is MNHEY and CDR2 is SMNVEV (reference sequence). This CDR3 has 13 amino acids. Between the trimmed V and J ends, which lost 3 bases and 8 bases, there was a span of 13 bases. CDR3 protein: CASSFYSAAGYTF. CDR3 nucleotide sequence: TGTGCCAGCAGTTTTTATTCGGCAGCCGGCTACACCTTC.

V usage is TRBV30 and J usage is TRBJ1-2, with TRBD1 as a possible D gene (6 bases). Per germline, CDR1 GTSNPN and CDR2 SVGIG (reference sequence). The CDR3 totals 17 residues. V was pared by 5 bases and J by 4 bases, with 26 bases between. CDR3 in amino acids: CAWGGQPDNPAFYGYTF. The CDR3 nucleotides read TGTGCCTGGGGGGGCCAGCCAGACAACCCTGCCTTCTATGGCTACACCTTC.

The chain links TRBV6-5 to TRBJ2-2; D is ambiguous. Germline values: CDR1 MNHEY, CDR2 SVGAGI. V lost 6 bases and J 3 bases, leaving 5 bases between the germline ends. CDR3 size: 12 residues. Here the CDR3 DNA reads TGTGCCAGCAGGAGGTACACCGGGGAGCTGTTTTTT. Amino acid sequence: CASRRYTGELFF.

V and J are TRBV19 and TRBJ1-2; tentative D call: TRBD1 (6 bases). The CDR3 is 18 residues long. Trimming stripped 7 bases from V and 8 bases from J, with 32 bases between. Looked up from germline, CDR1 is LNHDA and CDR2 is SQIVND (reference sequence). CDR3: CASTSGEWGPAGLRGYTF. CDR3 nucleotide sequence: TGTGCCAGTACCTCTGGCGAGTGGGGGCCGGCGGGGTTGCGGGGCTACACCTTC.